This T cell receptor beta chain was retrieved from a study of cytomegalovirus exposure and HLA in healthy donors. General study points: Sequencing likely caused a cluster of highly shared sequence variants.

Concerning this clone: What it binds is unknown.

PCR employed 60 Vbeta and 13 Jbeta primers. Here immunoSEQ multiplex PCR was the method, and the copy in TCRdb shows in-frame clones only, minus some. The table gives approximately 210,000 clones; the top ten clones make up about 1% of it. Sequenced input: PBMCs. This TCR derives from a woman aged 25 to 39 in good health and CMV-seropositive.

The CDR3 sequence: CASSPGEDSYNEQFF. As DNA, the CDR3 is TGTGCCAGCAGCCCCGGCGAGGACAGTTACAATGAGCAGTTCTTC. This rearrangement joins TRBV7-6 to TRBJ2-1; D possibly corresponds to TRBD1 (6 bases). The germline V gene has CDR1 SGHVS and CDR2 FNYEAQ. The CDR3 has 15 amino acids. The V end was cut by 5 bases, the J end by 4 bases, with 15 bases between.